The next 26 T cell receptor beta chains were all read from a single sample in a study of CD8 T cells in Susac syndrome. An amount of RNA that ranged from roughly 0.5 to 1 ug was reverse transcribed with random hexamers. TCRdb re-called the immunoSEQ multiplex PCR reads with MiXCR, one entry per CDR3 protein. Altogether around 300,000 distinct CDR3 sequences are present, roughly 85% being singletons, with the ten largest covering 0.21%. The specimen was CD8+ T cells from PBMCs. These receptor sequences come from a human donor with multiple sclerosis.

The gene calls are TRBV5-6 and TRBJ2-7; 8 nucleotides agree with TRBD1. This CDR3 has 13 amino acids. V dropped 4 bases and J dropped 6; count of bases not matched to a gene: 6. Germline values: CDR1 SGHDT, CDR2 YYEEEE. In DNA form, the CDR3 reads TGTGCCAGCAGCCCAAGACAGGGGATCGAGCAGTACTTC. Translating gives CASSPRQGIEQYF.

This clonotype appeared once. J is TRBJ1-5 and V is TRBV27, with a weak D call TRBD1 (5 bases). Germline V CDR1 and CDR2: MNHEY, SMNVEV (reference sequence). V lost 3 bases and J 2 bases, leaving 8 bases between the germline ends. The CDR3 length is 14 residues. CDR3 region: CASSFVGGNQPQHF. CDR3 in DNA: TGTGCCAGCAGTTTTGTAGGGGGCAATCAGCCCCAGCATTTT.

This clonotype appeared a few times. V is TRBV7-9 and J is TRBJ1-2, with D possibly matching TRBD1 (5 bases). The CDR3 runs to 14 residues. V was pared by 7 bases and J by 3 bases, with 15 bases between. Per germline, CDR1 SEHNR and CDR2 FQNEAQ (reference sequence). Here the CDR3 reads CASTQGPGDYGYTF. CDR3 DNA: TGTGCCAGCACCCAGGGACCGGGGGACTATGGCTACACCTTC.

CDR3 bases: TGTGCCAGCAGCGTAGCGCCGACAGGGAAGAGCGAAGCTTTCTTT. This codes for CASSVAPTGKSEAFF. This chain connects TRBV9 to TRBJ1-1; TRBD1 matches at 7 bases. The CDR3 covers 15 residues. CDR1 and CDR2 (germline): SGDLS, YYNGEE. With V trimmed by 0 bases and J by 8 bases, 10 bases remained unmatched.

This clonotype was picked up one time. The chain carries TRBV10-3 and TRBJ2-4, with D possibly called TRBD1 or TRBD2 (5 bases each). Germline CDR1 is ENHRY and CDR2 is SYGVKD. The CDR3 runs to 16 residues. The V end was cut by 2 bases, the J end by 0 bases, with 11 bases between. CDR3 coding DNA: TGTGCCATCAGTGAGGAGTGGGGGTTAGCCAAAAACATTCAGTACTTC. Amino acids: CAISEEWGLAKNIQYF.

This chain connects TRBV28 to TRBJ2-2, with TRBD1 as a possible D gene (6 bases). Germline V lookup: CDR1 MDHEN, CDR2 SYDVKM. The V and J ends lost 6 bases and 3 bases respectively, with 23 bases between them. There are 18 residues in the CDR3. CDR3 amino acids: CASRGSSPRDIDTGELFF. The CDR3 coding sequence is TGTGCCAGCAGAGGCAGTAGTCCCCGGGACATAGACACCGGGGAGCTGTTTTTT. Looking up the rest from reference TRBV28 and TRBJ2-2 gives the full variable domain: DVKVTQSSRYLVKRTGEKVFLECVQDMDHENMFWYRQDPGLGLRLIYFSYDVKMKEKGDIPEGYSVSREKKERFSLILESASTNQTSMYLCASRGSSPRDIDTGELFFGEGSRLTVL.

Remarks on this clonotype: This is likely a read error, given that the CDR3 carries no conserved phenylalanine or tryptophan at its end. The V gene is TRBV13, the J gene TRBJ2-7; no firm D call. V was shortened by 4 bases and J by 3 bases, with 16 bases between the two germline ends. The CDR3 spans 15 residues. Germline V CDR1 and CDR2: PRHDT, FYEKMQ (reference sequence). As DNA, the CDR3 is TGTGCCAGCAGCTCCCAGCTCTCCTCCTACTACGAGCAGTACCTC. Residues: CASSSQLSSYYEQYL.

A single count supports this clonotype. The V call is TRBV11-2, the J call TRBJ2-7; 7 bases are a match to TRBD1. Germline lookup yields CDR1 SGHAT and CDR2 FQNNGV. Trimming at V came to 1 base and at J to 3 bases, leaving 9 bases not matched to a gene. The CDR3 is 16 amino acids. The CDR3 sequence: CASSLVGDSLVYEQYF. CDR3 DNA sequence: TGTGCCAGCAGCTTAGTTGGGGACAGCCTAGTCTACGAGCAGTACTTC. Using reference TRBV11-2 and TRBJ2-7 for the parts outside the CDR3, the full variable domain is EAGVAQSPRYKIIEKRQSVAFWCNPISGHATLYWYQQILGQGPKLLIQFQNNGVVDDSQLPKDRFSAERLKGVDSTLKIQPAKLEDSAVYLCASSLVGDSLVYEQYFGPGTRLTVT.

The rearrangement links TRBV7-3 to TRBJ1-1, with D unclear. The CDR3 extends over 13 amino acids. The V end lost 5 bases, the J end lost 4 bases, and 11 bases lay between the germline ends. Germline loops: CDR1 SGHTA, CDR2 FQGTGA. The CDR3 region has the DNA TGTGCCAGCAGCCAAACCGGGAGCACTGAAGCTTTCTTT. Translation gives CASSQTGSTEAFF.

This chain uses TRBV7-9 with TRBJ2-3; TRBD2 matches 11 bases. The CDR3 has 16 amino acids. J gave up 5 bases and V 6 bases, and 10 bases lay outside the gene matches. Germline V lookup: CDR1 SEHNR, CDR2 FQNEAQ (reference sequence). The CDR3 is CASRSLAGVSIDTQYF. CDR3 sequence (DNA): TGTGCCAGCAGATCACTAGCGGGAGTTTCGATAGATACGCAGTATTTT.

The CDR3 DNA reads TGTGCCAGCAGTCCCGGGACAGGGGTCGTTCACAGCAATCAGCCCCAGCATTTT. This sequence encodes CASSPGTGVVHSNQPQHF. The chain uses TRBV6-2 or TRBV6-3 and TRBJ1-5; 10 bases align to TRBD1. The CDR3 runs 18 residues. J was trimmed by 1 base and V by 5 bases; bases with no gene match: 11. In germline, CDR1 is MNHEY, CDR2 SVGEGT.

The chain carries TRBV29-1 and TRBJ2-5; D unclear. There are 14 residues in the CDR3. Looked up from germline, CDR1 is SQVTM and CDR2 is ANQGSEA. The ends were cut back, 3 bases at V and 1 base at J, with 12 bases in the middle. CDR3 amino acids: CSVDAGSFQETQYF. DNA of the CDR3: TGCAGCGTTGACGCCGGAAGTTTCCAAGAGACCCAGTACTTC.

The chain joins TRBV7-2 to TRBJ2-7; possibly TRBD2 for D (6 bases). Trimming cost V 2 bases and J 3 bases, with 14 bases left between them. CDR3 size: 15 residues. Germline V CDR1 and CDR2: SGHTA, FQGNSA. In nucleotides, the CDR3 is TGTGCCAGCAGCTTATTACTAGCAGAATACTACGAGCAGTACTTC. It is translated as CASSLLLAEYYEQYF. Looking up the rest from reference TRBV7-2 and TRBJ2-7 gives the full variable domain: GAGVSQSPSNKVTEKGKDVELRCDPISGHTALYWYRQSLGQGLEFLIYFQGNSAPDKSGLPSDRFSAERTGGSVSTLTIQRTQQEDSAVYLCASSLLLAEYYEQYFGPGTRLTVT.

The chain uses TRBV27 and TRBJ1-5; D is undetermined. This CDR3 comprises 16 residues. Trimming cost V 4 bases and J 4 bases, with 17 bases left between them. CDR1 is MNHEY, CDR2 SMNVEV, per germline (reference sequence). CDR3 nucleotides: TGTGCCAGCAGTTCTACCTCTAGCCCTCCAAATCAGCCCCAGCATTTT. This gives the protein CASSSTSSPPNQPQHF.

The CDR3 is CASSSGLAGGGSVGEQYF. CDR3 bases: TGTGCCAGCAGCTCAGGACTAGCGGGAGGGGGTTCGGTAGGCGAGCAGTACTTC. This chain uses TRBV13 with TRBJ2-7; 15 nucleotides align to TRBD2. With 4 bases clipped from V and 6 bases from J, the junction kept 13 bases outside the gene matches. The CDR3 sequence is 18 residues long. Germline lookup yields CDR1 PRHDT and CDR2 FYEKMQ (reference sequence).

The chain uses TRBV27 and TRBJ2-7; the D is unclear. Germline loops: CDR1 MNHEY, CDR2 SMNVEV (reference sequence). V shed 9 bases and J shed 7 bases, with 13 bases lying between them. The CDR3 sequence is 11 residues long. The DNA for the CDR3 is TGTGCCAGTAGGTTCGTGGGAGAGCAGTACTTC. Protein product: CASRFVGEQYF.

The chain links TRBV2 to TRBJ2-4; tentative D call: TRBD2 (6 bases). CDR3 length equals 15 residues. The germline V and J ends were trimmed by 1 base and 9 bases, with 16 bases remaining between them. Germline V gives CDR1 SNHLY, CDR2 FYNNEI. CDR3 amino acids: CASSEGRGLFGIQYF. The CDR3 region has the DNA TGTGCCAGCAGTGAAGGGAGGGGACTTTTTGGCATTCAGTACTTC.

The chain couples TRBV6-5 to TRBJ2-1, with 7 nucleotides matching TRBD2. The junction had 4 bases not matched to a gene; V was cut back by 3 bases and J by 5 bases. The CDR3 extends over 14 amino acids. Per the germline V gene, CDR1 is MNHEY and CDR2 is SVGAGI. CDR3 nucleotide sequence: TGTGCCAGCAGTTATACTAGCGATAACAATGAGCAGTTCTTC. Its protein is CASSYTSDNNEQFF.

This clonotype was detected once. This sequence joins TRBV20-1 and TRBJ1-5; D is unresolved. This CDR3 is built from 12 residues. Trimming shortened V by 5 bases and J by 2 bases, and 7 bases separated the two germline ends. Germline V gene data show CDR1 as DFQATT and CDR2 as SNEGSKA (reference sequence). In nucleotides, the CDR3 is TGCAGTGCTGCAGAGGGCAATCAGCCCCAGCATTTT. It yields the protein CSAAEGNQPQHF.

In its sample, this clonotype was seen once. J is TRBJ2-1 and V is TRBV7-9; TRBD2 aligns across 15 bases. The germline gives CDR1 SEHNR, CDR2 FQNEAQ (reference sequence). The trim removed 5 bases at V and 8 bases at J, leaving 10 bases unmatched. The CDR3 loop spans 17 amino acids. The CDR3 region has the DNA TGTGCCAGCAGCCCGAGGACTAGCGGGAGGGAGCAGGATGAGCAGTTCTTC. Protein product: CASSPRTSGREQDEQFF.

This chain connects TRBV7-9 to TRBJ2-7; perhaps TRBD1 as D (5 bases). CDR1 SEHNR and CDR2 FQNEAQ come from the germline V gene (reference sequence). The length of the CDR3 is 13 residues. Between the trimmed V and J ends, which lost 1 base and 4 bases, there was a span of 8 bases. CDR3 region: CASSLVGVYEQYF. In nucleotides, the CDR3 is TGTGCCAGCAGCTTAGTAGGGGTATACGAGCAGTACTTC.

V and J are TRBV25-1 and TRBJ2-1; D perhaps matches TRBD2 (6 bases). V gave up 5 bases and J gave up 6 bases, with 14 bases separating them. Germline V gene sequence: CDR1 MGHDK, CDR2 SYGVNS. CDR3 length: 14 residues. In DNA form, the CDR3 reads TGTGCCAGCAGTTCTGCGGGGTCCACCAATGAGCAGTTCTTC. Protein: CASSSAGSTNEQFF. Together with reference TRBV25-1 and TRBJ2-1, the CDR3 gives the full variable domain: EADIYQTPRYLVIGTGKKITLECSQTMGHDKMYWYQQDPGMELHLIHYSYGVNSTEKGDLSSESTVSRIRTEHFPLTLESARPSHTSQYLCASSSAGSTNEQFFGPGTRLTVL.

The chain links TRBV18 to TRBJ2-7; weak D call: TRBD2 (5 bases). V lost 6 bases to trimming and J lost 4 bases, with 13 bases between them. The CDR3 contains 13 residues. Germline values: CDR1 KGHSH, CDR2 LQKENI. The CDR3 region is CASSQSGEYEQYF. For the CDR3, the DNA is TGTGCCAGCTCCCAGTCCGGGGAGTACGAGCAGTACTTC.

The chain couples TRBV6-2 or TRBV6-3 to TRBJ2-1; D ambiguous. V gave up 3 bases and J gave up 8 bases, with 11 bases separating them. Germline V CDR1 and CDR2: MNHEY, SVGEGT. The CDR3 extends over 13 amino acids. DNA for the CDR3: TGTGCCAGCAGTTATGGATTGGAGCATGAGCAGTTCTTC. Translated, it gives CASSYGLEHEQFF.

The V and J genes are TRBV4-1 and TRBJ1-4; tentative D call: TRBD1 (6 bases). The CDR3 covers 16 residues. Germline V gene sequence: CDR1 MGHRA, CDR2 YSYEKL. With 4 bases removed from V and 7 bases from J, the gap between germline ends came to 19 bases. CDR3 nucleotide sequence: TGCGCCAGCAGCCCCCCGCCCGGGGGCGGGGGTGAAAAACTGTTTTTT. Protein: CASSPPPGGGGEKLFF.

J is TRBJ2-7 and V is TRBV19; 8 positions match TRBD1. Germline CDR1 reads LNHDA; CDR2 reads SQIVND (reference sequence). This CDR3 comprises 14 residues. Trimming at V came to 1 base and at J to 2 bases, leaving 1 base not matched to a gene. The CDR3 is CASSIATGAYEQYF. The CDR3 bases are TGTGCCAGTAGTATAGCGACAGGGGCCTACGAGCAGTACTTC.